This TCR beta chain was observed in a study of blood T cell repertoires in COVID-19. This clone was observed a single time. Trimming at V came to 8 bases and at J to 3 bases, leaving 12 bases not matched to a gene. Germline V gene data show CDR1 as GTSNPN and CDR2 as SVGIG (reference sequence). The CDR3 is 14 residues long. Profiling relied on immunoSEQ multiplex PCR, and the TCRdb table lists in-frame clones only, not all of them. Of about 230,000 clones listed, 70% to 90% are singletons. The chain couples TRBV30 to TRBJ2-7; 8 nucleotides align to TRBD2. The sample taken for sequencing was peripheral blood. This clonotype was obtained from a man aged 40-49 years with acute or convalescent COVID-19. CDR3 sequence: CAVHRTSGGYEQYF. Written as DNA, the CDR3 is TGTGCCGTCCACCGCACGAGCGGGGGCTACGAGCAGTACTTC.